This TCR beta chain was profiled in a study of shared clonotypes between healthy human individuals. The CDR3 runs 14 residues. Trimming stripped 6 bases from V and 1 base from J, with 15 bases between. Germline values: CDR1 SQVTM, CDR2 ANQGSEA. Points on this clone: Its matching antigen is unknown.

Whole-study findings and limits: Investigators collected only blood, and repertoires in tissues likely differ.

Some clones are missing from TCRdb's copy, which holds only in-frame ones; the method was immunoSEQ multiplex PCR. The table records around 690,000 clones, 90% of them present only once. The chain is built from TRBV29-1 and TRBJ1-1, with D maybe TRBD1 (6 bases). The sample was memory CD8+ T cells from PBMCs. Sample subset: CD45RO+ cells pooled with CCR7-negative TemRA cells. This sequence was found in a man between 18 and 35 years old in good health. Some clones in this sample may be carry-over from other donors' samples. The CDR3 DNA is TGCAGCGTCCTTCTAGCGGACAGGAACACTGAAGCTTTCTTT. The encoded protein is CSVLLADRNTEAFF.